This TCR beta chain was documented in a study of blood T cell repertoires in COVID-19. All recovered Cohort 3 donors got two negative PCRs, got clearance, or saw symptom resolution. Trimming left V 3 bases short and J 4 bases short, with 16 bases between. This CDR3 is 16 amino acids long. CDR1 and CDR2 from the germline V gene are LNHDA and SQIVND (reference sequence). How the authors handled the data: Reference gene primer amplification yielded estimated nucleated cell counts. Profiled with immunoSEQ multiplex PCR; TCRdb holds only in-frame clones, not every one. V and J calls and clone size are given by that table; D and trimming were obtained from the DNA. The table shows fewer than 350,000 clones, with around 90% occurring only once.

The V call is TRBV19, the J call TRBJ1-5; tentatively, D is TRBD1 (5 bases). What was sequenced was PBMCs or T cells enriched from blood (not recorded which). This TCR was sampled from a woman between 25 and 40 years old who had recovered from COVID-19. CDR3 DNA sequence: TGTGCCAGTAGTATTGGTCAGGAGGGGCCGAATCAGCCCCAGCATTTT. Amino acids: CASSIGQEGPNQPQHF.